Listed here are 3 T cell receptor beta chains from one sample, sequenced in a study of glioma-infiltrating T cells. Using RNA template, CDR3s of TCR alpha and beta were amplified with iRepertoire arm-PCR. Each CDR3 protein gets one entry after TCRdb re-called the multiplex PCR reads with MiXCR. Here the sample spans over 70,000 distinct CDR3 sequences, 20% to 25% being singletons. Sequencing was done on a sample of glioma tissue, nonneoplastic brain tissue, or PBMCs (not recorded which). The source is a human donor with low-grade glioma or glioblastoma, undergoing nonglioma brain surgery, or in good health (not recorded which).

This clonotype was observed many times. The chain employs TRBV3-1 and TRBJ1-2; D is perhaps TRBD1 (6 bases). With 0 bases removed from V and 5 bases from J, the gap between germline ends came to 13 bases. Per germline, CDR1 LGHDT and CDR2 YNNKEL (reference sequence). This CDR3 spans 15 amino acids. This chain's CDR3 is CASSQDFGQPYGYTF. The CDR3 DNA reads TGTGCCAGCAGCCAAGACTTCGGACAGCCATATGGCTACACCTTC.

The chain links TRBV5-1 to TRBJ2-1; D is perhaps TRBD2 (6 bases). Trimming removed 1 base from V and 6 bases from J, with 11 bases in between. This CDR3 comprises 14 residues. Germline CDR1 and CDR2: SGHRS and YFSETQ. The CDR3 DNA reads TGCGCCAGCAGCTTGACTAGCCCTCCCAATGAGCAGTTCTTC. Residues: CASSLTSPPNEQFF.

This clonotype was observed at least ten times. The chain uses TRBV20-1 and TRBJ1-5; D uncertain. Deletions cut 4 bases from V and 4 bases from J, with 11 bases between. There are 13 residues in the CDR3. Germline V gene data show CDR1 as DFQATT and CDR2 as SNEGSKA (reference sequence). CDR3 sequence: CSAMRPGNQPQHF. CDR3 coding DNA: TGCAGTGCTATGCGCCCGGGGAATCAGCCCCAGCATTTT.